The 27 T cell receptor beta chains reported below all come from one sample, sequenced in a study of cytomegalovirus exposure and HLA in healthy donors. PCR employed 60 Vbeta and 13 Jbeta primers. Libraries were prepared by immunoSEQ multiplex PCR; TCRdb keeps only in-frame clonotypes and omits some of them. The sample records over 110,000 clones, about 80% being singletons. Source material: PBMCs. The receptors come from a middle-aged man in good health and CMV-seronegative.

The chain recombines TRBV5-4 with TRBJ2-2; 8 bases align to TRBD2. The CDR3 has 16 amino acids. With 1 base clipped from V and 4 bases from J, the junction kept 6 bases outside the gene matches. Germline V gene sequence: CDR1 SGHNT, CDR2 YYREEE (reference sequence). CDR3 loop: CASSLLISGVTGELFF. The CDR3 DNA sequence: TGTGCCAGCAGCTTGTTGATTAGCGGGGTCACCGGGGAGCTGTTTTTT.

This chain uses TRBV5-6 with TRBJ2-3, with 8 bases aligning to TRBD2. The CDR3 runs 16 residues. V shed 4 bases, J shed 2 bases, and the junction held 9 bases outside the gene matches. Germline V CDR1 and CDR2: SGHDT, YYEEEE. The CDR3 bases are TGTGCCAGCAGCCCACCCACTAGCGGCCTCACAGATACGCAGTATTTT. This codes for CASSPPTSGLTDTQYF.

The CDR3 is CASSLGRMSEKLFF. The CDR3 nucleotides are TGCGCCAGCAGCTTGGGGCGGATGTCTGAAAAACTGTTTTTT. This chain connects TRBV5-1 to TRBJ1-4; D ambiguous. The CDR3 covers 14 residues. V gave up 0 bases and J gave up 7 bases, with 10 bases separating them. CDR1 and CDR2 (germline): SGHRS, YFSETQ.

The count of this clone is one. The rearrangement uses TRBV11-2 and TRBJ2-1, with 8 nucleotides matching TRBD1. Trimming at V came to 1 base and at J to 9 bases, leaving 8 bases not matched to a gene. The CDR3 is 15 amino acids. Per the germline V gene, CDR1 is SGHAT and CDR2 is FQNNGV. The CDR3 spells CASSLAGTGFGEQFF. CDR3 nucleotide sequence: TGTGCCAGCAGCTTAGCAGGGACAGGTTTCGGTGAGCAGTTCTTC.

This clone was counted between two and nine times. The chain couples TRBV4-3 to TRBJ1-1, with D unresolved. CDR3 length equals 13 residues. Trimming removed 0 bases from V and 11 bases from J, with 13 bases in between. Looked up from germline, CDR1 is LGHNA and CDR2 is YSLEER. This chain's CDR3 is CASSQDLREVAFF. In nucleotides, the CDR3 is TGCGCCAGCAGCCAAGATCTGAGGGAGGTGGCTTTCTTT.

CDR3 protein: CATSRDVGGRGYTF. The DNA for the CDR3 is TGTGCCACCAGCAGAGATGTTGGCGGAAGGGGCTACACCTTC. This chain uses TRBV15 with TRBJ1-2, with D hard to call. The length of the CDR3 is 14 residues. V was pared by 0 bases and J by 8 bases, with 13 bases between. Germline values: CDR1 LNHNV, CDR2 YYDKDF (reference sequence). The entire variable domain, with the rest obtained from reference TRBV15 and TRBJ1-2, is as follows: DAMVIQNPRYQVTQFGKPVTLSCSQTLNHNVMYWYQQKSSQAPKLLFHYYDKDFNNEADTPDNFQSRRPNTSFCFLDIRSPGLGDTAMYLCATSRDVGGRGYTFGSGTRLTVV.

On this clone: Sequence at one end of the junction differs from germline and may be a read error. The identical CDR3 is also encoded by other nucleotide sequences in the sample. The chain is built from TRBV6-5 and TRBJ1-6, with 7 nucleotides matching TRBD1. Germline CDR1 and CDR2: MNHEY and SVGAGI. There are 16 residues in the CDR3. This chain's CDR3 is CASSFSRTGGNSPLHF. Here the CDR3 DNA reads TGTGCCAGCAGTTTTAGCCGGACAGGAGGTAATTCCCCCCTCCACTTT.

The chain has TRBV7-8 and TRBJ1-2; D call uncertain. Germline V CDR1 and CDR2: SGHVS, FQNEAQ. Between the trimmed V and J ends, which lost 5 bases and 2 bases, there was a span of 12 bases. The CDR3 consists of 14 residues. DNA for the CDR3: TGTGCCAGCAGCCCCCCCCGGGTAAACTATGGCTACACCTTC. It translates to CASSPPRVNYGYTF.

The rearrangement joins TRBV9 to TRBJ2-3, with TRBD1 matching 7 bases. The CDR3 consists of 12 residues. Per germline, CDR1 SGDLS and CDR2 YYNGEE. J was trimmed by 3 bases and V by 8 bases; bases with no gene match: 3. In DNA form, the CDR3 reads TGTGCCAGTGGGGGACAGACAGATACGCAGTATTTT. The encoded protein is CASGGQTDTQYF. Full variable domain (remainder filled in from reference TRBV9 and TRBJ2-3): DSGVTQTPKHLITATGQRVTLRCSPRSGDLSVYWYQQSLDQGLQFLIQYYNGEERAKGNILERFSAQQFPDLHSELNLSSLELGDSALYFCASGGQTDTQYFGPGTRLTVL.

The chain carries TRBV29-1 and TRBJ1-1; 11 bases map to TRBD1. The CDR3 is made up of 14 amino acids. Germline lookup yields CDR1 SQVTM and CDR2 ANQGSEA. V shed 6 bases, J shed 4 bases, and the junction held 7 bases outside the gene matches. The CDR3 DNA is TGCAGCGTCGGCGAAGGACAGGGGGCCACTGAAGCTTTCTTT. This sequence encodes CSVGEGQGATEAFF.

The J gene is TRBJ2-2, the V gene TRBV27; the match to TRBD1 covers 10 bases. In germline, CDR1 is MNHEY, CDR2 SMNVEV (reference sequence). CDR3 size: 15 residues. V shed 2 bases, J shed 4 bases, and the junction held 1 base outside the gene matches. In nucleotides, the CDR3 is TGTGCCAGCAGTTTACGACAGGGGGCCACCGGGGAGCTGTTTTTT. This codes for CASSLRQGATGELFF.

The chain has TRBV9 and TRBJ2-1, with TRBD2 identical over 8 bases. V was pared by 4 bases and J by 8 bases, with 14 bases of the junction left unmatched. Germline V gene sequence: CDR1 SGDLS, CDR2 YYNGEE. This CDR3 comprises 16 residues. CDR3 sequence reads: CASSPNQGTRYDEQFF. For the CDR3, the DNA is TGTGCCAGCAGCCCTAACCAGGGGACTAGGTACGATGAGCAGTTCTTC.

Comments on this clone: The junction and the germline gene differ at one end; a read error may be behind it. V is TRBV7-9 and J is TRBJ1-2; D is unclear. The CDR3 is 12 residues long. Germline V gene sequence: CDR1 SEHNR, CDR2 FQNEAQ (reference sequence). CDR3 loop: CAGRSTEYGYTF. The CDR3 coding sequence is TGTGCCGGCAGGTCTACGGAGTATGGCTACACCTTC.

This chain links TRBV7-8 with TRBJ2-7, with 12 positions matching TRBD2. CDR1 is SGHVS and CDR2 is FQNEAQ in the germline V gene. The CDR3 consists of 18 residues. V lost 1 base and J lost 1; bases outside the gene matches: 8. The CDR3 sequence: CASSLVLTSGGRSYEQYF. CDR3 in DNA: TGTGCCAGCAGCTTAGTTTTGACTAGCGGGGGACGATCCTACGAGCAGTACTTC.

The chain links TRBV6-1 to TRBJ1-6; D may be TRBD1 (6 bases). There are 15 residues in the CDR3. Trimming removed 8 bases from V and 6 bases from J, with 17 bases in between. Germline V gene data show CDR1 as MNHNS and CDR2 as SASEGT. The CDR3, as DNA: TGTGCCAGCCCCGGAGGGGGGGCGAGTAATTCACCCCTCCACTTT. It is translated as CASPGGGASNSPLHF.

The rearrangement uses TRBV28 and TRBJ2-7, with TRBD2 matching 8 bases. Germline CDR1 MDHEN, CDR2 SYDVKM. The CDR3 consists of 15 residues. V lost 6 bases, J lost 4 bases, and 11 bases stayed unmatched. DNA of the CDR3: TGTGCCAGCAGCTCAAGCGGGGGAGGACTTTACGAGCAGTACTTC. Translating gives CASSSSGGGLYEQYF.

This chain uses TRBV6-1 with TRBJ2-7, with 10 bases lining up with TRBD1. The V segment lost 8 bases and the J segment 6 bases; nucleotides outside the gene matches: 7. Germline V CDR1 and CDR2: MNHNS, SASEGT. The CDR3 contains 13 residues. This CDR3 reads CASYDRGLSEQYF. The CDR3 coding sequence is TGTGCCAGCTATGACAGGGGGCTAAGCGAGCAGTACTTC.

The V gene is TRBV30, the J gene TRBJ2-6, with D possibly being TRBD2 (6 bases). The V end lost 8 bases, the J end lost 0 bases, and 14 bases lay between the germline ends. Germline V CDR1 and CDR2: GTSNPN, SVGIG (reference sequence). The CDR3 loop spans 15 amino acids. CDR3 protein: CAIQEGRSGANVLTF. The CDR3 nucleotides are TGTGCCATCCAGGAGGGCCGCTCTGGGGCCAACGTCCTGACTTTC. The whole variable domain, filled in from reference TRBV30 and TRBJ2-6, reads SQTIHQWPATLVQPVGSPLSLECTVEGTSNPNLYWYRQAAGRGLQLLFYSVGIGQISSEVPQNLSASRPQDRQFILSSKKLLLSDSGFYLCAIQEGRSGANVLTFGAGSRLTVL.

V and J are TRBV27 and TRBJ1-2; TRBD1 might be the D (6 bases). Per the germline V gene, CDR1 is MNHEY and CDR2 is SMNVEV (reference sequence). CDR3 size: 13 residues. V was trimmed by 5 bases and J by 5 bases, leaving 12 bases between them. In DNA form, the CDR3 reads TGTGCCAGCAGTCCCCTGGACAGTTATGGCTACACCTTC. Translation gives CASSPLDSYGYTF.

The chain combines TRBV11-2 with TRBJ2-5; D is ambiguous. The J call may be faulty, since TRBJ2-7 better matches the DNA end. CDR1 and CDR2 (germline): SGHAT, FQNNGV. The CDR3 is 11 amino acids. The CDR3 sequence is CASSANYEQYF. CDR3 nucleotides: TGTGCCAGCAGCGCGAACTACGAGCAGTACTTC.

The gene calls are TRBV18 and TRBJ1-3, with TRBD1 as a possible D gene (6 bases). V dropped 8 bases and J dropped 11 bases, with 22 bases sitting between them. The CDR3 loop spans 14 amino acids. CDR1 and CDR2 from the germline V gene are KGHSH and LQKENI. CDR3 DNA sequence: TGTGCCAGCCACTTGACAGGATCGATACCCCCCATATATTTT. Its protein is CASHLTGSIPPIYF.

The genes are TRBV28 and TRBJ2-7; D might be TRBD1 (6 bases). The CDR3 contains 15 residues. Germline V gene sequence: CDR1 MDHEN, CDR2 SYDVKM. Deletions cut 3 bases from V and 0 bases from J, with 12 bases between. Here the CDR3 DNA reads TGTGCCAGCAGTTTCCCAGGGGAGAGCTCCTACGAGCAGTACTTC. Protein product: CASSFPGESSYEQYF.

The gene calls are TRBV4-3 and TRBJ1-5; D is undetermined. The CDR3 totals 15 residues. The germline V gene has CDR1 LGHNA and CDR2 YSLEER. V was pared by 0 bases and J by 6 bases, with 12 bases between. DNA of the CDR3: TGCGCCAGCAGCCAAGATAGATCTAGGCTTCAGCCCCAGCATTTT. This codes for CASSQDRSRLQPQHF.

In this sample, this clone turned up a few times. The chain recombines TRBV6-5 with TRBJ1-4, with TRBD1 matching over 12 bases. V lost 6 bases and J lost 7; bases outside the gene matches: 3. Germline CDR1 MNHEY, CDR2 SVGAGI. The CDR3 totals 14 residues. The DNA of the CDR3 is TGTGCCAGCAGCCGGGACAGGGGGCCTGAAAAACTGTTTTTT. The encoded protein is CASSRDRGPEKLFF.

CDR3 residues: CATSRRSGNTIYF. CDR3 bases: TGTGCCACCAGTCGTCGCTCTGGAAACACCATATATTTT. The chain has TRBV15 and TRBJ1-3; D uncertain. The CDR3 contains 13 residues. Germline lookup yields CDR1 LNHNV and CDR2 YYDKDF (reference sequence). The V end lost 6 bases, the J end lost 0 bases, and 6 bases lay between the germline ends.

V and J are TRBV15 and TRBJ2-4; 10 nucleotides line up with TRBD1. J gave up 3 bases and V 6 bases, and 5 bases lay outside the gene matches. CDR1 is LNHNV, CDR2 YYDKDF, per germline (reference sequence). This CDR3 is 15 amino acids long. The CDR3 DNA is TGTGCCACCAGGTGGACAGGGGGTAACAAAAACATTCAGTACTTC. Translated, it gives CATRWTGGNKNIQYF. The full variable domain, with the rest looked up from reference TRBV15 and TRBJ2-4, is DAMVIQNPRYQVTQFGKPVTLSCSQTLNHNVMYWYQQKSSQAPKLLFHYYDKDFNNEADTPDNFQSRRPNTSFCFLDIRSPGLGDTAMYLCATRWTGGNKNIQYFGAGTRLSVL.

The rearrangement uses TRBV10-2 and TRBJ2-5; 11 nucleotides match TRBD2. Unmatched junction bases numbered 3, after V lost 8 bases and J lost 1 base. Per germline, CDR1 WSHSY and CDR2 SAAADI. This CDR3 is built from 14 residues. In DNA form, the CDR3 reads TGCGCCAGCGGGACTAGCGGAACCCAAGAGACCCAGTACTTC. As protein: CASGTSGTQETQYF.